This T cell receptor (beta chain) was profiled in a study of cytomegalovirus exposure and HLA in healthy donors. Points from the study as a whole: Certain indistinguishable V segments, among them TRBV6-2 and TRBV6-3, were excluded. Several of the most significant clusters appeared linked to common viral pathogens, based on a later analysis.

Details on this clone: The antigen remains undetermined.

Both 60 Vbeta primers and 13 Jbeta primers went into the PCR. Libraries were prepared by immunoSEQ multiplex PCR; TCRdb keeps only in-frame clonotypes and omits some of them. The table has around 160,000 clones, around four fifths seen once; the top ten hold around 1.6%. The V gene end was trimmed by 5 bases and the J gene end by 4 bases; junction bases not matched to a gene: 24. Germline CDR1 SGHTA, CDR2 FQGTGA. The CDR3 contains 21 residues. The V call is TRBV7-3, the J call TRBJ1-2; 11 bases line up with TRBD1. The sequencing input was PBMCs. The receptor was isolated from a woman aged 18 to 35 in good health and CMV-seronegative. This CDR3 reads CASSVRVWDRGITNHSYGYTF. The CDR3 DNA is TGTGCCAGCAGCGTCCGGGTTTGGGACAGGGGGATAACCAACCATAGCTATGGCTACACCTTC.